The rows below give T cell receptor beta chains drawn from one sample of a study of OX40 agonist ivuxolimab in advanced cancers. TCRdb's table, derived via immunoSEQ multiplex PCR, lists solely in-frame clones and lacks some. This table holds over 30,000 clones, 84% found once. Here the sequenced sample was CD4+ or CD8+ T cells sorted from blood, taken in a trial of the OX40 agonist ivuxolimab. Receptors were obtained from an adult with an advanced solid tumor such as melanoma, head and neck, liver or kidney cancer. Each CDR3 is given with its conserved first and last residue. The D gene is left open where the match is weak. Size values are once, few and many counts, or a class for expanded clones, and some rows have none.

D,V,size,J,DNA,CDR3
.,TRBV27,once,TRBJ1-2,TGTGCCAGCAGTCCCGTTGGGGGAGCTGGCTACACCTTC,CASSPVGGAGYTF
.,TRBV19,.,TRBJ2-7,TGTGCCAGTAGTCCCCGGATCGGCGAGCAGTACTTC,CASSPRIGEQYF
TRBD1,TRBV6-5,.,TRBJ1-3,TGTGCCAGCAGGACCTCCGGGACAGCAATATATTTT,CASRTSGTAIYF
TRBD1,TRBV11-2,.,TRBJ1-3,TGTGCCAGCAGCCAAGGGACAGGGGTGGTTCCTGGAAACACCATATATTTT,CASSQGTGVVPGNTIYF
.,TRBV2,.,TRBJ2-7,TGTGCCAGCCGAGGGGGGCGCTACGAGCAGTACTTC,CASRGGRYEQYF
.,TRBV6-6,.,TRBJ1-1,TGTGCCAGCAGCTCCTCTTATACTGAAGCTTTCTTT,CASSSSYTEAFF
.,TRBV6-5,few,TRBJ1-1,TGTGCCAGCCGAGCGGGCACTGAAGCTTTCTTT,CASRAGTEAFF
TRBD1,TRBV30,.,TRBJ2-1,TGTGCCTGGAGTACAGCAGGGGGCGCAGGCTTTTACAATGAGCAGTTCTTC,CAWSTAGGAGFYNEQFF
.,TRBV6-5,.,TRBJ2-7,TGTGCGGGCACTCGGGTCGGTGAGCAGTACTTC,CAGTRVGEQYF
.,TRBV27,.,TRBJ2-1,TGTGCCAGTTTGTACAGGAACGGCAATGAGCAGTTCTTC,CASLYRNGNEQFF
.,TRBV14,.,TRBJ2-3,TGTGCCAGCAGCCAAGATCAACTTGATGGACACGGTATCTCAGATACGCAGTATTTT,CASSQDQLDGHGISDTQYF
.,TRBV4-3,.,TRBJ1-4,TGCGCCAGCAGCCAAGATCCCGGGATCCTTAATGAAAAACTGTTTTTT,CASSQDPGILNEKLFF
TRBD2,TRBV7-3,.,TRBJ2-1,TGTGCCAGCAGCTTAGCGGGGGGAATCAATGAGCAGTTCTTC,CASSLAGGINEQFF
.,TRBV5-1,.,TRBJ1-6,TGCGCCAGCAGCCCGGGAGGCGGGGAACCCCTCCACTTT,CASSPGGGEPLHF
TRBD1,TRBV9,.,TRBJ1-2,TGTGCCAGCAGCGAGGGGGGACAGTCCTATGGCTACACCTTC,CASSEGGQSYGYTF
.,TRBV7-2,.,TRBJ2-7,TGTGCCAGCAGCTTAGTGGGGGCCAAGTTCGACGAGCAGTACTTC,CASSLVGAKFDEQYF
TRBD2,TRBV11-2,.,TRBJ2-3,TGTGCCAGCAGCCTAGGAGGGCGAGCGGGAGGTAGAGATACGCAGTATTTT,CASSLGGRAGGRDTQYF
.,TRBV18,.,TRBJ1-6,TGTGCCAGCTCACCACAGACAGTGTCGGGCTCCTATAATTCACCCCTCCACTTT,CASSPQTVSGSYNSPLHF
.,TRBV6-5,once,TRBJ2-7,TGTGCCAGCAGGACGGGACACACCAACCCCTACGAGCAGTACTTC,CASRTGHTNPYEQYF
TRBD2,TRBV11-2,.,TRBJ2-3,TGTGCCAGCAGCCTTCCGACTAGCTCAGATACGCAGTATTTT,CASSLPTSSDTQYF
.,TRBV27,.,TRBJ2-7,TGTGCCAGCGGCCAGGGTAGCCCCTACGAGCAGTACTTC,CASGQGSPYEQYF
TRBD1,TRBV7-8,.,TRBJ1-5,TGTGCCAGCAGCTTAACCTATCGTGAGACAGGGCTTAATCAGCCCCAGCATTTT,CASSLTYRETGLNQPQHF
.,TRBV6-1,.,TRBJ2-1,TGTGCCGTAGGGACCGACAATGAGCAGTTCTTC,CAVGTDNEQFF
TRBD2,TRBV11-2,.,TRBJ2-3,TGTGCCAGCAGCTTCTATAGCGGGGGGGCGTCAGATACGCAGTATTTT,CASSFYSGGASDTQYF
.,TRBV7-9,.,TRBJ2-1,TGTGCCAGCAGCTTTAATTATGAGCAGTTCTTC,CASSFNYEQFF
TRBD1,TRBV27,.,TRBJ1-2,TGTGCCAGCAGTCCCCTAGTGGGACAGAGATATGGCTACACCTTC,CASSPLVGQRYGYTF
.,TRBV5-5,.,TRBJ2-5,TGTGCCAGCAGCCACCGGCTCCCAACGCCACCTCAAGAGACCCAGTACTTC,CASSHRLPTPPQETQYF
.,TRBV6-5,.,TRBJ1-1,TGTGCCAGCAGTTACTCTGGGGGGGGGAAAGCTTTCTTT,CASSYSGGGKAFF
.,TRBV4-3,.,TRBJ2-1,TGCGCCAGCAGCCAGGCGATACCGGGACTCCTAGCCTACAATGAGCAGTTCTTC,CASSQAIPGLLAYNEQFF
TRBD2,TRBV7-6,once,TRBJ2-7,TGTGCCAGCAGCTTAGAGCGGGGGGCGAGTTCCTACGAGCAGTACTTC,CASSLERGASSYEQYF
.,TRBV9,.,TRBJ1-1,TGTGCCAGCAGCGTAGAGGGGGGGAGTGAAGCTTTCTTT,CASSVEGGSEAFF
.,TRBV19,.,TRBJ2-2,TGTGCCAGTAGTATAGTCGGGGGACCCACCGGGGAGCTGTTTTTT,CASSIVGGPTGELFF
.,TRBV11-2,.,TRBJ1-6,TGTGCCAGCAGCTTAGGAGCCGTATCCTATAATTCACCCCTCCACTTT,CASSLGAVSYNSPLHF
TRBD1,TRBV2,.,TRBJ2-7,TGTGCCAGCAGTACCGGGACAGGGGGCGCCGGGTACTTC,CASSTGTGGAGYF
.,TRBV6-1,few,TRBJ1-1,TGTGCCAGCAGTGAGACAGCTATGAACACTGAAGCTTTCTTT,CASSETAMNTEAFF
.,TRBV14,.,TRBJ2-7,TGTGCCAGCAGCCAAGAGACCTACGAGCAGTACTTC,CASSQETYEQYF
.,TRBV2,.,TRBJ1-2,TGTGCCAGCAGTGTTGGACTGTTCTATGGCTACACCTTC,CASSVGLFYGYTF
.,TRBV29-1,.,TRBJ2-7,TGCAGCATCCGGGACTCCTACGAGCAGTACTTC,CSIRDSYEQYF
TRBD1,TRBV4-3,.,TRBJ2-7,TGCGCCAGCAGCCAGAACACAGGGGACGAGCAGTACTTC,CASSQNTGDEQYF
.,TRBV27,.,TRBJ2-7,TGTGCCAGCAGTTTATCGGGGACTGTCTACGAGCAGTACTTC,CASSLSGTVYEQYF
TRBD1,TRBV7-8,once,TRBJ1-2,TGTGCCAGCAGCCCAGGGACAGCCTATGGCTACACCTTC,CASSPGTAYGYTF
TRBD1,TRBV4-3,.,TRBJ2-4,TGCGCCAGCAGCCAAGGGACAGGGGATACCATTCAGTACTTC,CASSQGTGDTIQYF
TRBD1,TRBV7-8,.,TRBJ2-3,TGTGCCAGCAGCGAAGGGACAGGGATGATGGATACGCAGTATTTT,CASSEGTGMMDTQYF
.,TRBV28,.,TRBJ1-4,TGTGCCAGCAGTTTATTCGTTTCAACTAATGAAAAACTGTTTTTT,CASSLFVSTNEKLFF
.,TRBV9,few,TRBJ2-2,TGTGCCAGCAGCGTACAGGAGCGGGCTACGAGGAACACCGGGGAGCTGTTTTTT,CASSVQERATRNTGELFF
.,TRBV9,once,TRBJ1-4,TGTGCCAGCAGCCTCGGAGGTTCAACTAATGAAAAACTGTTTTTT,CASSLGGSTNEKLFF